The following is a T cell receptor beta chain sequence with its context. Its antigen is still unknown. Base qualities are not at hand, and no much larger clone is one base apart. The entry originates in a study of OX40 agonist ivuxolimab in advanced cancers. About the full investigation: Ivuxolimab was a fully human IgG2 agonistic monoclonal antibody targeting the costimulatory receptor OX40 (CD134). Intravenous ivuxolimab was administered to patients every 2 weeks at six dose levels: 0.01, 0.1, 0.3, 1.5, 3 and 10 mg/kg. Of the 50 or so patients in dose escalation, around 19 had hepatocellular carcinoma, some 15 had melanoma, 9 had renal cell carcinoma and 9 had head and neck cancer. Patients were allowed to have had prior anti-PD-1, anti-PD-L1 or anti-CTLA-4 therapy, and approximately 40% of the dose-escalation patients had previously received checkpoint inhibitors. A male proportion of around 81% and a mean age of approximately 62 years, ranging from about 23 to 90, were recorded for the dose-escalation cohort. The paper describes the monotherapy dose-escalation part (N of about 47 patients) of the phase I trial of ivuxolimab. The purpose of peripheral TCRbeta sequencing was to test whether ivuxolimab changed TCR sequence diversity and led to clonal T-cell expansion. Three dose-escalation patients achieved partial responses, one with hepatocellular carcinoma and two with cutaneous melanoma.

Genomic DNA was isolated from the sorted cells so that the TCRbeta CDR3 region could be sequenced. The immunoSEQ Assay was used for sequencing of TCRbeta CDR3 regions. Entries here come from immuneACCESS through TCRdb and include only in-frame sequences with V and J called. Some clones fail to appear in such tables; in the studies checked, an unresolved V gene covers under half of the shortfall, and the cause of the remainder is unknown. Within this sample are 13,000 or so clones, with about three quarters of them counted one time only. Approximately 15% of the sample is held by the ten biggest clonotypes. The trial excluded patients who had a history of autoimmune disease or who were on systemic immunosuppression. Peripheral blood for TCR sequencing was collected from all dose cohorts at baseline, on cycle 4 day 1, and on cycle 7 day 1. Samples were obtained from an open-label, multicenter, first-in-human phase I dose-escalation trial of ivuxolimab. The trial enrolled adults with locally advanced or metastatic head and neck squamous cell, hepatocellular, melanoma or renal cell carcinoma. Before TCR sequencing, CD4+ T cells and CD8+ T cells from peripheral blood were sorted into separate populations.

Paper-wide results and their limitations: Low levels of normalized T-cell clonal expansion were also seen in some patients who did not respond. In the 0.1-3.0 mg/kg groups, partial responders had among the lowest normalized peripheral clonal expansion, particularly in CD8+ T cells. The antigen specificity of the clonally expanded peripheral T cells was not determined. After ivuxolimab, expanded clones were on average more numerous among CD8+ T cells than among CD4+ T cells. Clonal expansion of both CD4+ and CD8+ blood T cells was observed from baseline to week 6 at doses 0.1 to 3.0 mg/kg.

From the germline V gene, CDR1 is MNHEY and CDR2 is SVGAGI. The germline ends are 11 bases apart after V is trimmed by 0 bases and J by 9 bases. The CDR3, cysteine through phenylalanine, is 14 amino acids long. Only the CDR3 DNA is retained, 42 bases long and in frame from the first base. The chain is made from TRBV6-5 and TRBJ2-2, and TRBD2 may be the D gene, going by 5 matching bases. This sequence was found in an adult with an advanced solid tumor such as melanoma, head and neck, liver or kidney cancer. The sequencing here drew on CD4+ or CD8+ T cells sorted from blood, taken in a trial of the OX40 agonist ivuxolimab. The nucleotide sequence is TGTGCCAGCAGTTACTCCGAGGGTGTACGGGAGCTGTTTTTT. It translates as CASSYSEGVRELFF.